What follows are 11 T cell receptor beta chains derived from one specimen sequenced in a study of T cell responses to AZD1222 COVID-19 vaccine. Measured with immunoSEQ multiplex PCR; TCRdb has only the in-frame clones, and not every one. Of some 110,000 clones detected, 88% appear once; the ten largest clones hold around a tenth. The sample in question was peripheral blood, obtained on day 0 of AZD1222 vaccination. The source is an adult in good health.

V and J are TRBV6-5 and TRBJ2-5; tentatively, D is TRBD1 (6 bases). Germline lookup yields CDR1 MNHEY and CDR2 SVGAGI. Trimming pared 10 bases from V and 5 bases from J, leaving 14 bases between. This CDR3 region has 12 residues. CDR3 in amino acids: CANNRAPETQYF. The DNA for the CDR3 is TGTGCCAACAACAGGGCTCCGGAGACCCAGTACTTC.

This chain uses TRBV6-5 with TRBJ1-6; D is ambiguous. Germline V lookup: CDR1 MNHEY, CDR2 SVGAGI. Trimming took off 0 bases at V and 11 bases at J, with 14 bases between the two ends. The CDR3 runs to 15 residues. The CDR3 protein is CASSYSYGEVAPLHF. The CDR3 coding sequence is TGTGCCAGCAGTTACTCGTATGGGGAGGTTGCACCCCTCCACTTT.

This clone showed up just once. The chain recombines TRBV7-3 with TRBJ1-1; no reliable D call. Per the germline V gene, CDR1 is SGHTA and CDR2 is FQGTGA. The CDR3 consists of 14 residues. Between the trimmed V and J ends, which lost 5 bases and 4 bases, there was a span of 14 bases. The chain's CDR3 is CASSPVGVGTEAFF. The DNA of the CDR3 is TGTGCCAGCAGCCCAGTCGGGGTGGGCACTGAAGCTTTCTTT.

The V call is TRBV11-3, the J call TRBJ2-1; 7 bases are shared with TRBD1. The CDR3 contains 14 residues. Germline V lookup: CDR1 SGHNT, CDR2 YENEEA. J gave up 6 bases and V 9 bases, and 11 bases lay outside the gene matches. CDR3 bases: TGTGCCAGTGGGGAGAGACAGGGAGTCAATGAGCAGTTCTTC. Its translation: CASGERQGVNEQFF.

V is TRBV28 and J is TRBJ1-1; TRBD1 agrees at 8 bases. The CDR3 length is 16 residues. Germline V CDR1 and CDR2: MDHEN, SYDVKM. V shed 3 bases and J 3 bases; nucleotides not matched to a gene: 9. This CDR3 reads CASSLPPGQEDTEAFF. The CDR3 nucleotides are TGTGCCAGCAGTTTGCCTCCGGGACAGGAGGACACTGAAGCTTTCTTT. The full variable domain, completed using reference TRBV28 and TRBJ1-1, is DVKVTQSSRYLVKRTGEKVFLECVQDMDHENMFWYRQDPGLGLRLIYFSYDVKMKEKGDIPEGYSVSREKKERFSLILESASTNQTSMYLCASSLPPGQEDTEAFFGQGTRLTVV.

The chain recombines TRBV9 with TRBJ2-7; D ambiguous. The ends were cut back, 4 bases at V and 3 bases at J, with 14 bases in the middle. Germline assignment: CDR1 SGDLS and CDR2 YYNGEE. The CDR3 consists of 14 residues. CDR3: CASSPDSLGYEQYF. In DNA, the CDR3 is TGTGCCAGCAGCCCAGACTCCTTAGGCTACGAGCAGTACTTC.

The chain links TRBV2 to TRBJ2-3; weak D call: TRBD1 (5 bases). Germline-derived CDR1 and CDR2 are SNHLY and FYNNEI. This CDR3 has 15 residues. V lost 6 bases and J lost 4, with 17 bases in between. As DNA, the CDR3 is TGTGCCAGCAGGCGCCAGGGAATCACCGCAGATACGCAGTATTTT. Translated, it gives CASRRQGITADTQYF. Full variable domain (remainder filled in from reference TRBV2 and TRBJ2-3): EPEVTQTPSHQVTQMGQEVILRCVPISNHLYFYWYRQILGQKVEFLVSFYNNEISEKSEIFDDQFSVERPDGSNFTLKIRSTKLEDSAMYFCASRRQGITADTQYFGPGTRLTVL.

This chain's CDR3 is CASTMGGRSPLHF. CDR3 in DNA: TGTGCCAGTACGATGGGGGGACGCTCACCCCTCCACTTT. The J gene is TRBJ1-6, the V gene TRBV19; D may be TRBD1 (5 bases). Deletions cut 7 bases from V and 10 bases from J, with 14 bases between. The CDR3 has 13 amino acids. The germline V gene has CDR1 LNHDA and CDR2 SQIVND (reference sequence).

This clone was found once. The chain is built from TRBV19 and TRBJ2-1, with 8 nucleotides matching TRBD2. After removal of 3 bases from V and 8 bases from J, the junction contained 12 bases not matched to a gene. The germline gives CDR1 LNHDA, CDR2 SQIVND (reference sequence). This CDR3 region has 16 residues. CDR3 DNA: TGTGCCAGTAGTATCAGTTCCAGCGGGAGCCTCTATGAGCAGTTCTTC. It is translated as CASSISSSGSLYEQFF.

The chain is built from TRBV5-6 and TRBJ2-7, with unresolved D. Germline lookup yields CDR1 SGHDT and CDR2 YYEEEE. The CDR3 loop spans 11 amino acids. Trimming left V 0 bases short and J 10 bases short, with 8 bases between. The CDR3 loop reads CASSLEGLQYF. The DNA for the CDR3 is TGTGCCAGCAGCTTGGAAGGGCTTCAGTACTTC.

This chain joins TRBV6-6 and TRBJ1-2; D not certain. Trimming cost V 2 bases and J 8 bases, with 9 bases left between them. Germline-derived CDR1 and CDR2 are MNHNY and SVGAGI (reference sequence). The CDR3 has 12 amino acids. CDR3: CASSYVGRGYTF. CDR3 nucleotides: TGTGCCAGCAGTTACGTGGGCAGGGGCTACACCTTC.